The rows below give T cell receptor beta chains drawn from one sample of a study of cytomegalovirus exposure and HLA in healthy donors. Profiled with immunoSEQ multiplex PCR; TCRdb holds only in-frame clones, not every one. This listing includes under 200,000 clones. Input material: PBMCs. These receptors all come from a man younger than 45 in good health and CMV-seronegative. Both conserved end residues are part of each CDR3. A D gene is named only where the DNA matches it firmly.

j_call d_call v_call cdr3_aa cdr3_nt
TRBJ1-1 . TRBV6-5 CASSYGGRGTEAFF TGTGCCAGCAGTTACGGAGGGAGAGGCACTGAAGCTTTCTTT
TRBJ1-1 . TRBV5-6 CASSLVDMNTEAFF TGTGCCAGCAGCTTGGTTGACATGAACACTGAAGCTTTCTTT
TRBJ2-1 . TRBV5-1 CASNIAVQSYNEQFF TGCGCCAGCAACATAGCGGTTCAATCCTACAATGAGCAGTTCTTC
TRBJ2-7 . TRBV2 CASSDRRVSYEQYF TGTGCCAGCAGTGACCGCAGGGTCTCCTACGAGCAGTACTTC
TRBJ2-3 TRBD2 TRBV4-2 CASSQDNLAGGGDTQYF TGTGCCAGCAGCCAAGATAACCTAGCGGGGGGCGGGGATACGCAGTATTTT
TRBJ2-2 TRBD1 TRBV28 CASSSPPGQGYTGELFF TGTGCCAGCAGTTCCCCCCCGGGACAGGGCTACACCGGGGAGCTGTTTTTT
TRBJ1-1 TRBD1 TRBV9 CASSVETGRWTEAFF TGTGCCAGCAGCGTAGAGACAGGGAGGTGGACTGAAGCTTTCTTT
TRBJ1-6 TRBD1 TRBV5-1 CASSLTGGSSPLHF TGCGCCAGCAGCTTGACAGGGGGCAGTTCACCCCTCCACTTT
TRBJ1-5 . TRBV5-1 CASSLGQNQPQHF TGCGCCAGCAGCTTGGGGCAGAATCAGCCCCAGCATTTT
TRBJ2-1 . TRBV9 CASSGGLEREQFF TGTGCCAGCAGCGGGGGGCTAGAGCGTGAGCAGTTCTTC
TRBJ1-4 . TRBV28 CASSLPGGRGEKLFF TGTGCCAGCTCGCTCCCGGGGGGGCGCGGTGAAAAACTGTTTTTT
TRBJ1-3 TRBD1 TRBV6-6 CDSSRTGLSSGNTTYF TGTGACAGCAGTAGGACAGGCCTGAGCTCTGGAAACACCACATATTTT
TRBJ2-7 . TRBV7-9 CASTTGEQYF TGTGCCAGCACTACCGGCGAGCAGTACTTC
TRBJ2-1 TRBD2 TRBV28 CASSLFPPGLADGGNEQFF TGTGCCAGCAGTTTATTCCCTCCGGGACTAGCGGATGGAGGCAATGAGCAGTTCTTC
TRBJ1-1 . TRBV10-2 CASRRGGGSTEAFF TGCGCCAGCAGGAGGGGCGGAGGGAGCACTGAAGCTTTCTTT
TRBJ2-1 TRBD2 TRBV19 CASSMDGGAYNEQFF TGTGCCAGTAGTATGGACGGGGGGGCCTACAATGAGCAGTTCTTC
TRBJ2-7 TRBD1 TRBV18 CASSGETGAYEQYF TGTGCCAGCTCAGGCGAGACAGGGGCCTACGAGCAGTACTTC
TRBJ1-1 . TRBV14 CATQLTGGTEAFF TGTGCCACCCAACTTACGGGGGGCACTGAAGCTTTCTTT
TRBJ2-1 TRBD2 TRBV7-2 CASSFGGTRSYNEQFF TGTGCCAGCAGCTTCGGGGGGACTCGCTCCTACAATGAGCAGTTCTTC
TRBJ1-2 TRBD1 TRBV5-1 CASSLDTGTGTRGYTF TGCGCCAGCAGCTTGGACACCGGGACAGGGACTAGAGGCTACACCTTC
TRBJ2-6 . TRBV27 CASSPRQVWDSGANVLTF TGTGCCAGCAGTCCCCGACAGGTCTGGGACTCTGGGGCCAACGTCCTGACTTTC
TRBJ2-1 TRBD2 TRBV2 CASLAGGGYNEQFF TGTGCCAGCCTAGCGGGAGGGGGCTACAATGAGCAGTTCTTC
TRBJ2-5 . TRBV15 CATSRDRGMETQYF TGTGCCACCAGCAGAGATCGAGGGATGGAGACCCAGTACTTC
TRBJ2-1 TRBD2 TRBV2 CASTRGTSGRASEQFF TGTGCCAGCACCCGGGGAACTAGCGGGAGGGCCTCGGAGCAGTTCTTC
TRBJ1-1 . TRBV28 CASTLEGLNTEAFF TGTGCCAGCACCCTGGAGGGCTTAAACACTGAAGCTTTCTTT
TRBJ1-2 . TRBV6-4 CASSDSTSYGYTF TGTGCCAGCAGTGACTCGACAAGCTATGGCTACACCTTC
TRBJ1-5 . TRBV28 CASESGAFGGNQPQHF TGTGCCAGCGAGTCAGGGGCCTTTGGGGGTAATCAGCCCCAGCATTTT
TRBJ1-1 . TRBV5-1 CASSSLGGVNTEAFF TGCGCCAGCAGCTCCTTGGGAGGTGTGAACACTGAAGCTTTCTTT
TRBJ2-1 TRBD2 TRBV7-3 CASSLGGTSGHNEQFF TGTGCCAGCAGCCTTGGTGGGACTAGCGGGCACAATGAGCAGTTCTTC
TRBJ1-4 . TRBV6-5 CASSYLFTANEKLFF TGTGCCAGCAGTTATTTGTTCACGGCTAATGAAAAACTGTTTTTT
TRBJ1-1 . TRBV19 CASSIGETEAFF TGTGCCAGTAGTATAGGGGAGACTGAAGCTTTCTTT
TRBJ2-5 . TRBV21-1 CASSKEDRVEEETQYF TGTGCCAGCAGCAAGGAAGACAGGGTTGAGGAAGAGACCCAGTACTTC
TRBJ2-7 . TRBV9 CASSVRREGLEQYF TGTGCCAGCAGCGTACGCAGGGAAGGGCTCGAGCAGTACTTC
TRBJ1-5 . TRBV19 CASSIQGTVYGNQPQHF TGTGCCAGTAGTATCCAGGGGACGGTGTATGGCAATCAGCCCCAGCATTTT
TRBJ2-7 TRBD1 TRBV10-3 CAILGGPGEQYF TGTGCCATCTTAGGGGGCCCTGGGGAGCAGTACTTC
TRBJ2-1 . TRBV7-2 CASSLLGGFSYNEQFF TGTGCCAGCAGCTTGCTTGGCGGGTTCTCCTACAATGAGCAGTTCTTC
TRBJ1-1 TRBD1 TRBV15 CATSVNRGLNTEAFF TGTGCCACCAGCGTAAACAGGGGCCTGAACACTGAAGCTTTCTTT
TRBJ1-1 TRBD1 TRBV9 CASSAWTGLMNTEAFF TGTGCCAGCAGCGCCTGGACAGGGTTGATGAACACTGAAGCTTTCTTT
TRBJ2-4 TRBD1 TRBV4-1 CASSQARQGGIQNIQYF TGCGCCAGCAGCCAAGCCCGACAGGGGGGAATCCAAAACATTCAGTACTTC
TRBJ2-1 TRBD2 TRBV19 CASSPPLAAGGKNEQFF TGTGCCAGTAGTCCCCCGCTTGCGGCGGGGGGGAAGAATGAGCAGTTCTTC
TRBJ1-2 TRBD1 TRBV5-1 CASSRGQASNYGYTF TGCGCCAGCAGCCGTGGACAGGCCTCTAACTATGGCTACACCTTC
TRBJ2-7 . TRBV7-6 CASSRGFFYEQYF TGTGCCAGCAGTCGGGGTTTTTTCTACGAGCAGTACTTC
TRBJ2-7 . TRBV11-2 CASSLGLPYEQYF TGTGCCAGCAGCCTGGGACTGCCCTACGAGCAGTACTTC
TRBJ1-6 . TRBV6-4 CASSEDVVWSGKASPLHF TGTGCCAGCAGTGAGGACGTCGTGTGGTCGGGGAAAGCTTCACCCCTCCACTTT
TRBJ2-7 TRBD2 TRBV5-1 CASGRLAGATYEQYF TGCGCCAGCGGAAGACTAGCGGGGGCCACCTACGAGCAGTACTTC
TRBJ1-1 . TRBV30 CAWSVSLVRANTEAFF TGTGCCTGGAGTGTGTCCCTAGTTAGAGCGAACACTGAAGCTTTCTTT
TRBJ1-5 . TRBV10-3 CAISFDSNSNQPQHF TGTGCCATCAGTTTCGACAGTAATAGCAATCAGCCCCAGCATTTT
TRBJ1-6 TRBD1 TRBV6-5 CASSATGTDNSPLHF TGTGCCAGCAGTGCCACCGGGACAGACAATTCACCCCTCCACTTT
TRBJ1-5 . TRBV19 CASSIDRQAQHF TGTGCCAGTAGTATAGATAGACAGGCCCAGCATTTT
TRBJ1-3 . TRBV30 CAWGGSGNTIYF TGTGCCTGGGGGGGGTCTGGAAACACCATATATTTT